The T cell receptor beta chain under discussion was sequenced for a study of OX40 agonist ivuxolimab in advanced cancers. Whole-study context: Dose-escalation patients had hepatocellular carcinoma, melanoma, renal cell or head and neck cancer. General study results and limits: Nonresponders, in some cases, also had low normalized T-cell clonal expansion.

With regard to this clone: Its specificity is unknown.

Sequencing was performed with immunoSEQ multiplex PCR; in TCRdb, only in-frame clones are kept and a portion is missing. The data contain about 70,000 clones, about 88% of them singletons. With V trimmed by 5 bases and J by 4 bases, 7 bases remained unmatched. Germline CDR1 MNHNS, CDR2 SASEGT. CDR3 length equals 14 residues. The rearrangement links TRBV6-1 to TRBJ1-1; 7 nucleotides line up with TRBD1. The origin of this receptor is an adult with an advanced solid tumor such as melanoma, head and neck, liver or kidney cancer. This sample comprised CD4+ or CD8+ T cells sorted from blood, obtained in a trial of the OX40 agonist ivuxolimab. The CDR3 DNA sequence: TGTGCCAGCAGTCGACAGGGATCGGCCACTGAAGCTTTCTTT. Translation gives CASSRQGSATEAFF.